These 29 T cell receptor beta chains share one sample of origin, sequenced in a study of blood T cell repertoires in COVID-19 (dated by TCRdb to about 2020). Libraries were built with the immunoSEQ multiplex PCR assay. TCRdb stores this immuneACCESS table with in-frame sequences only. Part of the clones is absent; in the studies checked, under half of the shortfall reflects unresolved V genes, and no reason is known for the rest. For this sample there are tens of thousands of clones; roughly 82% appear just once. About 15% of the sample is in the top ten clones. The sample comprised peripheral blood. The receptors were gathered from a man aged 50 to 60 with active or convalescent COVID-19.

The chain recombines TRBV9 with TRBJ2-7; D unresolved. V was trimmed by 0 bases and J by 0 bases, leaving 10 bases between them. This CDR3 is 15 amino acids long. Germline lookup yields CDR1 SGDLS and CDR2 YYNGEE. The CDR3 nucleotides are TGTGCCAGCAGCGTAGTAGCAAGCTCCTCCTACGAGCAGTACTTC. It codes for CASSVVASSSYEQYF.

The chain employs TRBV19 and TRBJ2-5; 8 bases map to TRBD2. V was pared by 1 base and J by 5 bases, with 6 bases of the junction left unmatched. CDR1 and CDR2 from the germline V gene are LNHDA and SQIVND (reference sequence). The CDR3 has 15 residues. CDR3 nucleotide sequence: TGTGCCAGTAGTATAGTTGGACTAGCCCGGGAGACCCAGTACTTC. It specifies CASSIVGLARETQYF.

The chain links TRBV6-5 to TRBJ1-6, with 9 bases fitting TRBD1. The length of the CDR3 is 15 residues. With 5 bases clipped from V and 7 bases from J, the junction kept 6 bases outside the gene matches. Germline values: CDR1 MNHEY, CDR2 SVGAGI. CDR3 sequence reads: CASSQPGQGNSPLHF. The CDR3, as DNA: TGTGCCAGCAGTCAACCGGGACAGGGAAATTCACCCCTCCACTTT.

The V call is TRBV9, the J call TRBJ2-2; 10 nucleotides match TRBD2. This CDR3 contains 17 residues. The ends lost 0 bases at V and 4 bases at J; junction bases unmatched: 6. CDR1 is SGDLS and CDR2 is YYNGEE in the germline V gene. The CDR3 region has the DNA TGTGCCAGCAGCGTAGGTAGCGGGGGGTTAAGCACCGGGGAGCTGTTTTTT. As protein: CASSVGSGGLSTGELFF.

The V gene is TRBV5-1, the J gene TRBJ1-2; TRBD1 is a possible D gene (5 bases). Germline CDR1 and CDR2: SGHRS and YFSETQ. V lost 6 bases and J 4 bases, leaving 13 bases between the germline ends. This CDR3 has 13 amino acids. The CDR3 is CASTRDYSYGYTF. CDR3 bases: TGCGCCAGCACCAGGGACTATAGCTATGGCTACACCTTC.

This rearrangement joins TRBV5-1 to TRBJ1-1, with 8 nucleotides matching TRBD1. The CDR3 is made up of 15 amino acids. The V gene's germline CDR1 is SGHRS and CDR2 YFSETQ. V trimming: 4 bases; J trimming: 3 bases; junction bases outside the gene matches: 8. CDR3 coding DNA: TGCGCCAGCAGCGACCCCCAGGGGGCGTACACTGAAGCTTTCTTT. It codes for CASSDPQGAYTEAFF.

The DNA of the CDR3 is TGTGCCAGTAGTAGGGGGACAGCCGACTATGGCTACACCTTC. It specifies CASSRGTADYGYTF. The V gene is TRBV19, the J gene TRBJ1-2; 7 bases map to TRBD1. Germline V lookup: CDR1 LNHDA, CDR2 SQIVND (reference sequence). The CDR3 sequence is 14 residues long. V lost 4 bases to trimming and J lost 3 bases; unmatched junction nucleotides: 5.

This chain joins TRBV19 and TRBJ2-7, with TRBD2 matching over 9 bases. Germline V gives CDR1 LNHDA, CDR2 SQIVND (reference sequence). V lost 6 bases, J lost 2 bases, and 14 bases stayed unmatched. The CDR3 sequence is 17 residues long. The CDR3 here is CASRRDSGGSNAYEQYF. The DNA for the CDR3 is TGTGCCAGTAGGAGAGATAGCGGGGGTTCAAACGCCTACGAGCAGTACTTC.

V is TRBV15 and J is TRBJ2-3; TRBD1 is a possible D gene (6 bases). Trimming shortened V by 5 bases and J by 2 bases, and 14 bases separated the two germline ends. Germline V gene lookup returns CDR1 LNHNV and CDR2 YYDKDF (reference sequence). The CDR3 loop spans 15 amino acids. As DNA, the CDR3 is TGTGCCACCAGCTCCCAGGACAGCATCACAGATACGCAGTATTTT. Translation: CATSSQDSITDTQYF. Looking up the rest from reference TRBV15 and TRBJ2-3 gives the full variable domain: DAMVIQNPRYQVTQFGKPVTLSCSQTLNHNVMYWYQQKSSQAPKLLFHYYDKDFNNEADTPDNFQSRRPNTSFCFLDIRSPGLGDTAMYLCATSSQDSITDTQYFGPGTRLTVL.

This chain's CDR3 is CASSLAGIQSTEAFF. In DNA, the CDR3 is TGCGCCAGCAGCTTGGCCGGGATCCAAAGCACTGAAGCTTTCTTT. The chain is built from TRBV5-1 and TRBJ1-1; D unclear. This CDR3 is built from 15 residues. Germline assignment: CDR1 SGHRS and CDR2 YFSETQ. Trimming stripped 0 bases from V and 4 bases from J, with 13 bases between.

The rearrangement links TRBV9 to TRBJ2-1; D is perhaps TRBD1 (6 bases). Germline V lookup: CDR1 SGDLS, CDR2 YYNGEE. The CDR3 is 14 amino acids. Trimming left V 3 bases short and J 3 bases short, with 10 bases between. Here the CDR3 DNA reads TGTGCCAGCAGCGGCTACAGGGACTACAATGAGCAGTTCTTC. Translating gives CASSGYRDYNEQFF.

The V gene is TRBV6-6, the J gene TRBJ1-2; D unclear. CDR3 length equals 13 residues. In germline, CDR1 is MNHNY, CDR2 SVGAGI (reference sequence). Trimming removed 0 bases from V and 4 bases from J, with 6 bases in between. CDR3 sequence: CASSYSDTYGYTF. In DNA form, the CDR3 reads TGTGCCAGCAGTTACTCAGACACCTATGGCTACACCTTC.

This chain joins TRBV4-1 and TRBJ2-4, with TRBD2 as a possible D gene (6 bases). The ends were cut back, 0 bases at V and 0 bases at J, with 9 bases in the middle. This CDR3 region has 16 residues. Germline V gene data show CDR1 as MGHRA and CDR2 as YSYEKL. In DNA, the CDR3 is TGCGCCAGCAGCCAAGAATCCGGGGGAGCCAAAAACATTCAGTACTTC. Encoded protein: CASSQESGGAKNIQYF.

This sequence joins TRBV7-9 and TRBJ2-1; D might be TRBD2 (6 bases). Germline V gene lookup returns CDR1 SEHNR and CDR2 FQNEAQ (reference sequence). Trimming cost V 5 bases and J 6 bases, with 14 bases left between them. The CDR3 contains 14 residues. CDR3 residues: CASSLGGIFNEQFF. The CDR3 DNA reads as TGTGCCAGCAGCCTTGGGGGGATTTTCAATGAGCAGTTCTTC.

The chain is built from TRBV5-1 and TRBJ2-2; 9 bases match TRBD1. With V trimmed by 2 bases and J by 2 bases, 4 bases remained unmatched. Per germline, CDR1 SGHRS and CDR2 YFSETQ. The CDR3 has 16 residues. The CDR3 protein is CASSFKGQGNTGELFF. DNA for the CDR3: TGCGCCAGCAGCTTTAAGGGACAGGGAAACACCGGGGAGCTGTTTTTT. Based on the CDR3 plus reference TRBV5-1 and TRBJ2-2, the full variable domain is KAGVTQTPRYLIKTRGQQVTLSCSPISGHRSVSWYQQTPGQGLQFLFEYFSETQRNKGNFPGRFSGRQFSNSRSEMNVSTLELGDSALYLCASSFKGQGNTGELFFGEGSRLTVL.

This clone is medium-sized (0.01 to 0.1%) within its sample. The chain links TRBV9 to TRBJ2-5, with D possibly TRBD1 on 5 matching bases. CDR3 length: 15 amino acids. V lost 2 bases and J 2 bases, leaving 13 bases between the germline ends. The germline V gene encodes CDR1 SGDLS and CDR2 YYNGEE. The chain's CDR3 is CASSVSLQVQETQYF. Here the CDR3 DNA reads TGTGCCAGCAGCGTCTCACTACAGGTGCAAGAGACCCAGTACTTC.

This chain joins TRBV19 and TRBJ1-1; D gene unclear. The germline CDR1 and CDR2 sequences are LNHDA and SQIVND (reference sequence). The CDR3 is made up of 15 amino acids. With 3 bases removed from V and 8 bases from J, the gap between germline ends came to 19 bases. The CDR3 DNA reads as TGTGCCAGTAGTATGGCAAATAACGGTGGCAGGGAAGCTTTCTTT. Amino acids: CASSMANNGGREAFF.

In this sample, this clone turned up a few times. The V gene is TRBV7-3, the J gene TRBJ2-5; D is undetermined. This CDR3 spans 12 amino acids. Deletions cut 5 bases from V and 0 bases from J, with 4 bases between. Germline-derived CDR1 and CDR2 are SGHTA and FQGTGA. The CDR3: CASSPYQETQYF. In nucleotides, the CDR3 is TGTGCCAGCAGCCCGTACCAAGAGACCCAGTACTTC.

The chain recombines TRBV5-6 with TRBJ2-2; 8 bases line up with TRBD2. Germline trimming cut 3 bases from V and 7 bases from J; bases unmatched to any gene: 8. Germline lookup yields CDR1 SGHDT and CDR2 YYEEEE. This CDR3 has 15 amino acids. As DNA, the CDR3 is TGTGCCAGCAGCTGGGGACTAGATACTTACGGGGAGCTGTTTTTT. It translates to CASSWGLDTYGELFF.

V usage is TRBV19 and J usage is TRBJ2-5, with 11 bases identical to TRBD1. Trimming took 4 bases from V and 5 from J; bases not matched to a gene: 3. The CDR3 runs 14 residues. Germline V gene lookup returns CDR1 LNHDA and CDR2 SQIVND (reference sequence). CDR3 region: CASSTDRGLETQYF. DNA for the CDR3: TGTGCCAGTAGTACGGACAGGGGGCTGGAGACCCAGTACTTC. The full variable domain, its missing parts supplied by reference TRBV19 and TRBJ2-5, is DGGITQSPKYLFRKEGQNVTLSCEQNLNHDAMYWYRQDPGQGLRLIYYSQIVNDFQKGDIAEGYSVSREKKESFPLTVTSAQKNPTAFYLCASSTDRGLETQYFGPGTRLLVL.

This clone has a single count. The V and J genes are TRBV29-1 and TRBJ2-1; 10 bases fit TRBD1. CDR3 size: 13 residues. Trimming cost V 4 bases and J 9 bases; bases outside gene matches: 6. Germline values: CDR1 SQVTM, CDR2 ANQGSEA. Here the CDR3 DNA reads TGCAGCGTTGTGCGACAGGGGGCTAGTGAGCAGTTCTTC. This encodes CSVVRQGASEQFF.

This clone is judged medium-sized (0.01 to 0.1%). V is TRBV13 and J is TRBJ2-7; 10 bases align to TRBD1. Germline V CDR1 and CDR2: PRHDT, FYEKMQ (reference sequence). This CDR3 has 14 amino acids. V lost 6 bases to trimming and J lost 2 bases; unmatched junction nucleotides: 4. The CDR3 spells CASRRTGGTYEQYF. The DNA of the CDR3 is TGTGCCAGCAGAAGGACAGGGGGAACCTACGAGCAGTACTTC. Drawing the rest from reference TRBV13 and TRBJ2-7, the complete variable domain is AAGVIQSPRHLIKEKRETATLKCYPIPRHDTVYWYQQGPGQDPQFLISFYEKMQSDKGSIPDRFSAQQFSDYHSELNMSSLELGDSALYFCASRRTGGTYEQYFGPGTRLTVT.

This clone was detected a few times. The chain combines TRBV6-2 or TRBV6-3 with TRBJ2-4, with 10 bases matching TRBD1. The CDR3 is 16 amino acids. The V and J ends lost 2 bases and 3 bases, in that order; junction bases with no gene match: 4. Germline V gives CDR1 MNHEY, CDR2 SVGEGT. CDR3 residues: CASSYPRDRGKNIQYF. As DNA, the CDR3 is TGTGCCAGCAGTTACCCAAGGGACAGGGGCAAAAACATTCAGTACTTC.

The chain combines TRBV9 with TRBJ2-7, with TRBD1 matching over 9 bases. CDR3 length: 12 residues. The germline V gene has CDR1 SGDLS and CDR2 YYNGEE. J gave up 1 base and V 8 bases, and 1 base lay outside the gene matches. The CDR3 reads CASGQGSYEQYF. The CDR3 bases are TGTGCCAGTGGACAGGGGTCCTACGAGCAGTACTTC.

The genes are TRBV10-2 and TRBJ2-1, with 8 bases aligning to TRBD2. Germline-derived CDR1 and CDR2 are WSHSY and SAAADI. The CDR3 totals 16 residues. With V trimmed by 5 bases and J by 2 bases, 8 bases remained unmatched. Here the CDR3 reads CASSQGGGTTYNEQFF. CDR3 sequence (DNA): TGCGCCAGCAGTCAGGGCGGGGGGACGACCTACAATGAGCAGTTCTTC.

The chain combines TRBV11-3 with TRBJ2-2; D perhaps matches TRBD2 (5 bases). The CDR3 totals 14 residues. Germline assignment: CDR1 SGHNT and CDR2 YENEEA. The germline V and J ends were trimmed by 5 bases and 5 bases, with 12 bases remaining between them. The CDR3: CASSPRAGTGELFF. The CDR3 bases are TGTGCCAGCAGCCCGCGGGCCGGGACCGGGGAGCTGTTTTTT.

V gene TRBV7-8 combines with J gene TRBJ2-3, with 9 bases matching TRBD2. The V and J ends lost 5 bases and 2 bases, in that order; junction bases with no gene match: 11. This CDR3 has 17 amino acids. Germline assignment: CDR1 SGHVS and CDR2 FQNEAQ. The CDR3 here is CASSSSGGRIPTDTQYF. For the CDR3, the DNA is TGTGCCAGCAGCAGTAGCGGGGGCCGAATTCCCACAGATACGCAGTATTTT.

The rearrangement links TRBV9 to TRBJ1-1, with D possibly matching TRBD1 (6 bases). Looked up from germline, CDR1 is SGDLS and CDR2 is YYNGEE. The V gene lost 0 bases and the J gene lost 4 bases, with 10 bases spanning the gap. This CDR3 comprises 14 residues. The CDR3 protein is CASSVDPGATEAFF. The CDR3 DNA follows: TGTGCCAGCAGCGTAGATCCAGGGGCCACTGAAGCTTTCTTT.

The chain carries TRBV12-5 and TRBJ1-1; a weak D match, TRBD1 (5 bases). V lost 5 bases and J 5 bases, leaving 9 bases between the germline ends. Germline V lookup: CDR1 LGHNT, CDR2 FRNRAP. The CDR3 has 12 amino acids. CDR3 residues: CASGPDKTEAFF. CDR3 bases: TGTGCTAGTGGTCCGGACAAGACTGAAGCTTTCTTT. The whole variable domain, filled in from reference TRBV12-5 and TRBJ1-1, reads DARVTQTPRHKVTEMGQEVTMRCQPILGHNTVFWYRQTMMQGLELLAYFRNRAPLDDSGMPKDRFSAEMPDATLATLKIQPSEPRDSAVYFCASGPDKTEAFFGQGTRLTVV.